These T cell receptor beta chains were read from a single sample in a study of T cells in Graves' hyperthyroidism and ophthalmopathy. TCRdb independently ran MiXCR on the multiplex PCR reads; one entry per CDR3 protein. This sample yields about 600,000 distinct CDR3 sequences, of which approximately 15% are seen a single time; around 3.5% belongs to the top ten. Sequencing input: blood. Receptors originate from a woman between 40 and 55 years old with Graves' ophthalmopathy. Each CDR3 is given with its conserved first and last residue. D genes are given only for firm matches. For some rows the clone size is stated as once, few or many, or as a class when expanded; others skip it.

D gene: TRBD2; J gene: TRBJ2-3; V gene: TRBV4-2; clone size: .; CDR3 length: 19; CDR3 DNA: TGTGCCAGCAGCCAGGAAATCCAGGGCGGGAGGCCCTTCACAGATACGCAGTATTTT; CDR3 protein: CASSQEIQGGRPFTDTQYF
D gene: TRBD2; J gene: TRBJ2-5; V gene: TRBV12-3/TRBV12-4; clone size: many; CDR3 length: 15; CDR3 DNA: TGTGCCAGCAGTATCACTGCGGGGGGAGGAGAGACCCAGTACTTC; CDR3 protein: CASSITAGGGETQYF
D gene: .; J gene: TRBJ2-1; V gene: TRBV6-1; clone size: .; CDR3 length: 15; CDR3 DNA: TGTGCCAGCAGTCCCGGGGTAGCCAGGGGCAATGAGCAGTTCTTC; CDR3 protein: CASSPGVARGNEQFF
D gene: TRBD1; J gene: TRBJ2-5; V gene: TRBV7-9; clone size: many; CDR3 length: 15; CDR3 DNA: TGTGCCAGCAGCCCGCCGGACAGGGACCAAGAGACCCAGTACTTC; CDR3 protein: CASSPPDRDQETQYF
D gene: .; J gene: TRBJ1-5; V gene: TRBV7-9; clone size: .; CDR3 length: 14; CDR3 DNA: TGTGCCAGCAGCTCTAACGGGCCCGGAGGGGCCCAGCATTTT; CDR3 protein: CASSSNGPGGAQHF
D gene: .; J gene: TRBJ1-1; V gene: TRBV12-5; clone size: many; CDR3 length: 15; CDR3 DNA: TGTGCTAGTGGTGGATCCACAGGTTCGAACACTGAAGCTTTCTTT; CDR3 protein: CASGGSTGSNTEAFF
D gene: TRBD1; J gene: TRBJ2-1; V gene: TRBV6-1; clone size: many; CDR3 length: 15; CDR3 DNA: TGTGCCAGCAGTGATTGGACAGGGGGCTTGAATGAGCAGTTCTTC; CDR3 protein: CASSDWTGGLNEQFF
D gene: TRBD1; J gene: TRBJ2-2; V gene: TRBV20-1; clone size: few; CDR3 length: 15; CDR3 DNA: TGCAGTGCTAGACATCAGGGGGCGGACACCGGGGAGCTGTTTTTT; CDR3 protein: CSARHQGADTGELFF
D gene: .; J gene: TRBJ1-3; V gene: TRBV18; clone size: .; CDR3 length: 17; CDR3 DNA: TGTGCCAGCTCACCACTACCACTACAGGGTCCTGGAAACACCATATATTTT; CDR3 protein: CASSPLPLQGPGNTIYF
D gene: .; J gene: TRBJ2-7; V gene: TRBV20-1; clone size: few; CDR3 length: 14; CDR3 DNA: TGCAGTGCTAGATTAGGGCCTTCCACCTACGAGCAGTACTTC; CDR3 protein: CSARLGPSTYEQYF
D gene: .; J gene: TRBJ2-7; V gene: TRBV6-1; clone size: many; CDR3 length: 14; CDR3 DNA: TGTGCCAGCAGTGTCTATGCGCGAGGAGACGAGCAGTACTTC; CDR3 protein: CASSVYARGDEQYF
D gene: TRBD1; J gene: TRBJ1-1; V gene: TRBV7-8; clone size: .; CDR3 length: 15; CDR3 DNA: TGTGCCAGCACAAAAGGACAGGGCGGTAGCACTGAAGCTTTCTTT; CDR3 protein: CASTKGQGGSTEAFF
D gene: .; J gene: TRBJ2-5; V gene: TRBV6-5; clone size: many; CDR3 length: 13; CDR3 DNA: TGTGCCAGCAGTTACGAGGGGAGGGAGACCCAGTACTTC; CDR3 protein: CASSYEGRETQYF
D gene: .; J gene: TRBJ1-2; V gene: TRBV6-1; clone size: few; CDR3 length: 14; CDR3 DNA: TGTGCCAGCAGTGAAGGTTGGGGGTCCTATGGCTACACCTTC; CDR3 protein: CASSEGWGSYGYTF
D gene: .; J gene: TRBJ1-5; V gene: TRBV27; clone size: .; CDR3 length: 13; CDR3 DNA: TGTGCCAGCAGGGCAGCCCTCAATCAGCCCCAGCATTTT; CDR3 protein: CASRAALNQPQHF
D gene: TRBD1; J gene: TRBJ2-7; V gene: TRBV20-1; clone size: many; CDR3 length: 15; CDR3 DNA: TGCAGTGCTATCGTCTCTCTAGACAGGGGATTCGAGCAGTACTTC; CDR3 protein: CSAIVSLDRGFEQYF
D gene: .; J gene: TRBJ1-2; V gene: TRBV20-1; clone size: .; CDR3 length: 12; CDR3 DNA: TGCAGTGCGGCAGGGCGGTGGTATGGCTACACCTTC; CDR3 protein: CSAAGRWYGYTF
D gene: .; J gene: TRBJ1-5; V gene: TRBV2; clone size: few; CDR3 length: 14; CDR3 DNA: TGTGCCAGCACCGACCGGGCCCCCAATCAGCCCCAGCATTTT; CDR3 protein: CASTDRAPNQPQHF
D gene: .; J gene: TRBJ1-1; V gene: TRBV12-5; clone size: many; CDR3 length: 12; CDR3 DNA: TGTGCTAGCCGGACAGCCAACACTGAAGCTTTCTTT; CDR3 protein: CASRTANTEAFF
D gene: .; J gene: TRBJ1-1; V gene: TRBV28; clone size: many; CDR3 length: 14; CDR3 DNA: TGTGCCAGCAGTGACGCCGGGGACCGTCCTGAAGCTTTCTTT; CDR3 protein: CASSDAGDRPEAFF
D gene: .; J gene: TRBJ2-7; V gene: TRBV7-8; clone size: few; CDR3 length: 14; CDR3 DNA: TGTGCCAGCAGCTTTGGCGGACGAAGCTACGAGCAGTACTTC; CDR3 protein: CASSFGGRSYEQYF
D gene: TRBD1; J gene: TRBJ2-5; V gene: TRBV28; clone size: few; CDR3 length: 16; CDR3 DNA: TGTGCCAGCAGTTTTGGGACAGGGGGCGCACGAGAGACCCAGTACTTC; CDR3 protein: CASSFGTGGARETQYF
D gene: TRBD2; J gene: TRBJ2-4; V gene: TRBV2; clone size: many; CDR3 length: 13; CDR3 DNA: TGTGCCAGAGGACTAGCGGGAGGGAACATTCAGTACTTC; CDR3 protein: CARGLAGGNIQYF
D gene: .; J gene: TRBJ1-2; V gene: TRBV29-1; clone size: .; CDR3 length: 14; CDR3 DNA: TGCAGCGTTGAAAAGACGGGACTGATGGATGGCTACACCTTC; CDR3 protein: CSVEKTGLMDGYTF
D gene: TRBD2; J gene: TRBJ2-3; V gene: TRBV12-3/TRBV12-4; clone size: many; CDR3 length: 16; CDR3 DNA: TGTGCCAGTACTGCTGAGTCTAGCGGGAGCACAGATACGCAGTATTTT; CDR3 protein: CASTAESSGSTDTQYF
D gene: .; J gene: TRBJ1-2; V gene: TRBV7-9; clone size: .; CDR3 length: 11; CDR3 DNA: TGTGCCAGCAGCTCCCGACAGGGCTACACCTTC; CDR3 protein: CASSSRQGYTF
D gene: TRBD1; J gene: TRBJ2-2; V gene: TRBV6-1; clone size: .; CDR3 length: 15; CDR3 DNA: TGTGCCAGCAGGAGGGACAGGGGGCTCGCCGGGGAGCTGTTTTTT; CDR3 protein: CASRRDRGLAGELFF
D gene: TRBD2; J gene: TRBJ2-4; V gene: TRBV6-1; clone size: few; CDR3 length: 18; CDR3 DNA: TGTGCCAGCAGAGGACTAGCGGGAGTTGGAGGGGCCAAAAACATTCAGTACTTC; CDR3 protein: CASRGLAGVGGAKNIQYF
D gene: .; J gene: TRBJ2-6; V gene: TRBV19; clone size: .; CDR3 length: 16; CDR3 DNA: TGTGCCAGTAGTATAGATGGCAGGGCTGGGGCCAACGTCCTGACTTTC; CDR3 protein: CASSIDGRAGANVLTF
D gene: .; J gene: TRBJ2-5; V gene: TRBV14; clone size: many; CDR3 length: 15; CDR3 DNA: TGTGCCAGCAGCCAAGAAGGAGGTTACCAAGAGACCCAGTACTTC; CDR3 protein: CASSQEGGYQETQYF
D gene: .; J gene: TRBJ2-1; V gene: TRBV12-3/TRBV12-4; clone size: .; CDR3 length: 18; CDR3 DNA: TGTGCCAGCAGTTGGCGGGATGTCGGGGACAGCCGTTACAATGAGCAGTTCTTC; CDR3 protein: CASSWRDVGDSRYNEQFF
D gene: TRBD2; J gene: TRBJ2-1; V gene: TRBV28; clone size: .; CDR3 length: 17; CDR3 DNA: TGTGCCAGCAGTTTAATGGCTAGCGGGAGGGCGCACAATGAGCAGTTCTTC; CDR3 protein: CASSLMASGRAHNEQFF
D gene: .; J gene: TRBJ2-7; V gene: TRBV28; clone size: few; CDR3 length: 12; CDR3 DNA: TGTGCCAGCAGTTTAATGTTAGGCGAGCAGTACTTC; CDR3 protein: CASSLMLGEQYF
D gene: .; J gene: TRBJ2-3; V gene: TRBV29-1; clone size: few; CDR3 length: 15; CDR3 DNA: TGCAGCGTCTCCCTAACCATCGAACTCGCAGATACGCAGTATTTT; CDR3 protein: CSVSLTIELADTQYF